A selection of T cell receptor beta chains follows, all from one sample in a study of blood T cell repertoires in COVID-19. Repertoires were generated with immunoSEQ multiplex PCR, while TCRdb's copy carries only in-frame clones and drops some. The data hold 200,000 to 250,000 clones, with almost 85% observed a single time. The source material was peripheral blood. These receptor sequences come from a man in his fifties or sixties with COVID-19, enrolled during active disease. Both conserved end residues are part of each CDR3. Fields, in order: D gene, J gene, V gene, clone size, CDR3 DNA, CDR3 protein. The D gene is left open where the match is weak. Where a row states a size, it is once, few, many or the class of an expanded clone; other rows omit it.

d_call: .
j_call: TRBJ1-2
v_call: TRBV4-2
clone_size: once
cdr3_nt: TGTGCCAGCAGCCAGCGGGACGGACTCGAAGGGGGCTACACCTTC
cdr3_aa: CASSQRDGLEGGYTF

d_call: TRBD1
j_call: TRBJ2-2
v_call: TRBV10-2
clone_size: .
cdr3_nt: TGCGCCAGCAGTGCGACAGGGGTGGGAAACACCGGGGAGCTGTTTTTT
cdr3_aa: CASSATGVGNTGELFF

d_call: .
j_call: TRBJ1-1
v_call: TRBV2
clone_size: once
cdr3_nt: TGTGCCAGCAGTGGACAGAGGAACACTGAAGCTTTCTTT
cdr3_aa: CASSGQRNTEAFF

d_call: .
j_call: TRBJ1-2
v_call: TRBV19
clone_size: few
cdr3_nt: TGTGCCAGAGCCATCCCTATTTCTCGCTATGGCTACACCTTC
cdr3_aa: CARAIPISRYGYTF

d_call: TRBD2
j_call: TRBJ2-3
v_call: TRBV7-8
clone_size: .
cdr3_nt: TGTGCCAGCAGCCGACTAGCGGGGGGGCCCGATACGCAGTATTTT
cdr3_aa: CASSRLAGGPDTQYF

d_call: TRBD1
j_call: TRBJ1-2
v_call: TRBV5-4
clone_size: .
cdr3_nt: TGTGCCAGCAGCCAAACAGGGGTGTATGGCTACACCTTC
cdr3_aa: CASSQTGVYGYTF

d_call: .
j_call: TRBJ1-6
v_call: TRBV4-1
clone_size: .
cdr3_nt: TGCGCCAGCAGCCAAGTCCCGACAGGCGACGATTTTGATCCCCTCCACTTT
cdr3_aa: CASSQVPTGDDFDPLHF

d_call: TRBD1
j_call: TRBJ2-1
v_call: TRBV19
clone_size: .
cdr3_nt: TGTGCCAGTAGTACCGGACAGGGAAGGGGGATAGGGATCTTC
cdr3_aa: CASSTGQGRGIGIF

d_call: .
j_call: TRBJ2-3
v_call: TRBV19
clone_size: .
cdr3_nt: TGTGCCACCGAGGGCCCTCCAGATACGCAGTATTTT
cdr3_aa: CATEGPPDTQYF

d_call: .
j_call: TRBJ1-2
v_call: TRBV7-2
clone_size: .
cdr3_nt: TGTGCCAGCAGCCCAAGAGGGGGGGCGGGGATCTATGGCTACACCTTC
cdr3_aa: CASSPRGGAGIYGYTF

d_call: .
j_call: TRBJ2-2
v_call: TRBV5-1
clone_size: .
cdr3_nt: TGCGCCAGCAGCTTGGCAGTAGTTAGCTCCGGGGAGCTGTTTTTT
cdr3_aa: CASSLAVVSSGELFF

d_call: .
j_call: TRBJ2-7
v_call: TRBV6-1
clone_size: .
cdr3_nt: TGTGCCAGCAGGGAAGGGGCTTCCTACGAGCAGTACTTC
cdr3_aa: CASREGASYEQYF

d_call: TRBD2
j_call: TRBJ2-7
v_call: TRBV24-1
clone_size: once
cdr3_nt: TGTGCCACCAGTAGTTCGGAGGGAGGGTCCTACGAGCAGTACTTC
cdr3_aa: CATSSSEGGSYEQYF

d_call: TRBD2
j_call: TRBJ2-7
v_call: TRBV6-5
clone_size: .
cdr3_nt: TGTGCCAGCAGTTACACTAGCGGCGAGCAGTACTTC
cdr3_aa: CASSYTSGEQYF

d_call: TRBD1
j_call: TRBJ1-2
v_call: TRBV5-1
clone_size: few
cdr3_nt: TGCGCCAGCAGCTTGTCCGGACAGGGGAACTATGGCTACACCTTC
cdr3_aa: CASSLSGQGNYGYTF

d_call: .
j_call: TRBJ2-7
v_call: TRBV6-5
clone_size: .
cdr3_nt: TGTGCCAGCAGTTACTCCACCGGGACACCTTACGAGCAGTACTTC
cdr3_aa: CASSYSTGTPYEQYF

d_call: .
j_call: TRBJ2-5
v_call: TRBV14
clone_size: .
cdr3_nt: TGTGCCAGCAGCCAGAAGGTTCAGGGATACGAGACCCAGTACTTC
cdr3_aa: CASSQKVQGYETQYF

d_call: TRBD1
j_call: TRBJ1-2
v_call: TRBV4-1
clone_size: .
cdr3_nt: TGCGCCAGCAGCCAGACGACAGGGTCGGACTATGGCTACACCTTC
cdr3_aa: CASSQTTGSDYGYTF

d_call: .
j_call: TRBJ2-4
v_call: TRBV20-1
clone_size: .
cdr3_nt: TGCAGTGCTAGTGGTGGGGCTCGGGCCAAAAACATTCAGTACTTC
cdr3_aa: CSASGGARAKNIQYF

d_call: .
j_call: TRBJ1-2
v_call: TRBV19
clone_size: .
cdr3_nt: TGTGCCAGTAGTATCCCCCTGAGTAACTATGGCTACACCTTC
cdr3_aa: CASSIPLSNYGYTF

d_call: .
j_call: TRBJ2-3
v_call: TRBV7-3
clone_size: once
cdr3_nt: TGTGCCAGCAGCTTATCTGTCACAGATACGCAGTATTTT
cdr3_aa: CASSLSVTDTQYF

d_call: .
j_call: TRBJ2-1
v_call: TRBV6-5
clone_size: .
cdr3_nt: TGTGCCAGCAGTTATCTGGGTAGCGGCGGGTACAATGAGCAGTTCTTC
cdr3_aa: CASSYLGSGGYNEQFF

d_call: .
j_call: TRBJ2-1
v_call: TRBV19
clone_size: .
cdr3_nt: TGTGCCAGTAGTATTCAGGGCTTCCAGGGTGAGCAGTTCTTC
cdr3_aa: CASSIQGFQGEQFF

d_call: TRBD1
j_call: TRBJ2-1
v_call: TRBV6-1
clone_size: .
cdr3_nt: TGTGCCAGCAGTGAACGGACAGGGGGCTACAATGAGCAGTTCTTC
cdr3_aa: CASSERTGGYNEQFF

d_call: TRBD1
j_call: TRBJ1-4
v_call: TRBV6-5
clone_size: once
cdr3_nt: TGTGCCAGCAGTTTGGACTCAGGGGGAGATGAAAAACTGTTTTTT
cdr3_aa: CASSLDSGGDEKLFF

d_call: TRBD1
j_call: TRBJ2-7
v_call: TRBV10-2
clone_size: .
cdr3_nt: TGCGCCAGCAGTGAGCCTCCAGGGGGCGCTTCAAAGCAGTACTTC
cdr3_aa: CASSEPPGGASKQYF

d_call: TRBD1
j_call: TRBJ1-6
v_call: TRBV20-1
clone_size: .
cdr3_nt: TGCAGTGCTCGTGTAGGGACAGGGTACGATAATTCACCCCTCCACTTT
cdr3_aa: CSARVGTGYDNSPLHF

d_call: .
j_call: TRBJ1-6
v_call: TRBV4-2
clone_size: .
cdr3_nt: TGTGCCAGCAGCCAAGACTCGACGACTTTGAATTCACCCCTCCACTTT
cdr3_aa: CASSQDSTTLNSPLHF